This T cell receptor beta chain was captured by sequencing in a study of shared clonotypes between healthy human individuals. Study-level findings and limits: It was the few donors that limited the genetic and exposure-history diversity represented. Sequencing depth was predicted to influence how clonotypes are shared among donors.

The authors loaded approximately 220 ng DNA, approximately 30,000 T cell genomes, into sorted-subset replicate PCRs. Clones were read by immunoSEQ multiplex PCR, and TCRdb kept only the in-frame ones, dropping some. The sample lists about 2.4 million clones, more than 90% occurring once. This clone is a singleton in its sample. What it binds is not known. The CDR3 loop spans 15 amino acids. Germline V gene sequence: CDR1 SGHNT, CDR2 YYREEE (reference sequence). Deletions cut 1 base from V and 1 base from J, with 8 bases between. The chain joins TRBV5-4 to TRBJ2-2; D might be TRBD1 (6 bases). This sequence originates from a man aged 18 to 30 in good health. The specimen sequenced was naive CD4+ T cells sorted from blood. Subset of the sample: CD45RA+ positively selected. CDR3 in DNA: TGTGCCAGCAGCTTGTCCAGGGGGAACACCGGGGAGCTGTTTTTT. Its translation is CASSLSRGNTGELFF.